This T cell receptor (beta chain) was identified in a study of Ad26.COV2.S vaccination and SARS-CoV-2 variants. Assay: immunoSEQ multiplex PCR; the TCRdb copy retains only in-frame clones and omits some. The data hold more than 150,000 clones, with 87% observed a single time. This CDR3 is built from 15 residues. The chain is built from TRBV21-1 and TRBJ1-2; the table's D call of TRBD1 was not tested on the DNA. TRBV21-1 is labeled a pseudogene. The specimen comprised peripheral blood, sampled after recovery from COVID-19. This receptor was obtained from a human donor who had recovered from COVID-19. The CDR3 nucleotides read TGTGCCAGCAGCAACTGCGAGGACAGGCTGTATGGCTACACCTTC. Amino acids: CASSNCEDRLYGYTF.